This record looks at one TCR beta chain sequence and its context. As yet, its antigen is unknown. The source of the sample is a study of Tregs in tolerant kidney transplant recipients. Study-wide points: This study did not directly address biological reproducibility. Expanding Tregs on activated donor B cells appeared to best identify donor-specific TCRbeta clones.

V was trimmed by 1 base and J by 5 bases, leaving 21 bases between them. Germline-derived CDR1 and CDR2 are MGHRA and YSYEKL. The CDR3 extends over 17 amino acids. Produced via immunoSEQ multiplex PCR; TCRdb's table is partial and in-frame only. The sample comprises about 240,000 clones, around 82% of which are singletons, and about 0.58% rests with the top ten. Source material: CD4+ T cells from blood. The receptor comes from a human donor in good health. V and J are TRBV4-1 and TRBJ2-7; a weak D match, TRBD1 (5 bases). CDR3 loop: CASSQVKSKGNLHEQYF. CDR3 bases: TGCGCCAGCAGCCAAGTAAAGTCGAAGGGGAACCTCCACGAGCAGTACTTC.